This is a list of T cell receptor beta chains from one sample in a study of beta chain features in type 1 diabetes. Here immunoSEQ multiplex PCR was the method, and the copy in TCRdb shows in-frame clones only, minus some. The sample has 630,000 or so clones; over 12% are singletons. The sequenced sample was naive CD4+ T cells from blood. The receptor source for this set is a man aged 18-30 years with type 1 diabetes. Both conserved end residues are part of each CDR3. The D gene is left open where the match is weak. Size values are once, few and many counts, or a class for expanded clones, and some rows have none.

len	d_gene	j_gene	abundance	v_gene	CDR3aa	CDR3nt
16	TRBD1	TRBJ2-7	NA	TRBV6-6	CASSYSYRGTIYEQYF	TGTGCCAGCAGTTACTCTTACAGGGGTACCATCTACGAGCAGTACTTC
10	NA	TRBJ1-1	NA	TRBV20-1	CSARITEAFF	TGCAGTGCTAGGATCACTGAAGCTTTCTTT
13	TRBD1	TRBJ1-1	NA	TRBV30	CAWSVRGGVKAFF	TGTGCCTGGAGTGTCCGAGGGGGCGTTAAAGCTTTCTTT
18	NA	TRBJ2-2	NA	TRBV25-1	CASSGRTFNSLNTGELFF	TGTGCCAGCAGTGGCCGGACTTTCAACTCCCTAAACACCGGGGAGCTGTTTTTT
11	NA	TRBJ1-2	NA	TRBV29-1	CSAASNYGYTF	TGCAGCGCAGCCTCTAACTATGGCTACACCTTC
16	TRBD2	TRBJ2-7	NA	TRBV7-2	CASSLRGGSSSYEQYF	TGTGCCAGCAGCCTCCGGGGGGGCTCTAGCTCCTACGAGCAGTACTTC
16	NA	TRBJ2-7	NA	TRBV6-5	CASSYTRQGGSYEQYF	TGTGCCAGCAGTTACACCCGGCAGGGGGGATCCTACGAGCAGTACTTC
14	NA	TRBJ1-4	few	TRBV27	CASSFGRAGEKLFF	TGTGCCAGCAGCTTCGGAAGGGCGGGTGAAAAACTGTTTTTT
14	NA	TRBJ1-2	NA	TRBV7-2	CASSLYEGANGYTF	TGTGCCAGCAGCTTATATGAAGGGGCGAATGGCTACACCTTC
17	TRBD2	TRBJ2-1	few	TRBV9	CASSVAPGLAGENEQFF	TGTGCCAGCAGCGTAGCCCCCGGACTAGCGGGAGAAAATGAGCAGTTCTTC
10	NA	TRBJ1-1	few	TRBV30	CAWSTQEAFF	TGTGCCTGGAGTACCCAGGAAGCTTTCTTT
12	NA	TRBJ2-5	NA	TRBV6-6	CASGRRQETQYF	TGTGCCAGCGGCAGGAGGCAAGAGACCCAGTACTTC
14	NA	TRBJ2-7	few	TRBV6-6	CASSTTASSYEQYF	TGTGCCAGCAGTACGACCGCTAGCTCCTACGAGCAGTACTTC
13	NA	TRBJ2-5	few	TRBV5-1	CASSLERQGTQYF	TGCGCCAGCAGCTTGGAGAGGCAGGGGACCCAGTACTTC
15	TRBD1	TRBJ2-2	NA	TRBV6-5	CASSRSGTGAGELFF	TGTGCCAGCAGTCGATCCGGGACAGGGGCCGGGGAGCTGTTTTTT
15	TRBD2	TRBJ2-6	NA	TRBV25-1	CASTPAGAGANVLTF	TGTGCCAGCACACCGGCGGGGGCTGGGGCCAACGTCCTGACTTTC
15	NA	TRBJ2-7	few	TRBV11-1	CASSPVGGRAYEQYF	TGTGCCAGCAGCCCTGTGGGGGGGCGAGCCTACGAGCAGTACTTC
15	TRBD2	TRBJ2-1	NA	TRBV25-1	CASSEVGRAEPEQFF	TGTGCCAGCAGTGAAGTAGGGAGGGCCGAACCTGAGCAGTTCTTC
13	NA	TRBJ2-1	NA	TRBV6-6	CASSFGRRREQFF	TGTGCCAGCAGTTTTGGGAGGCGGCGTGAGCAGTTCTTC
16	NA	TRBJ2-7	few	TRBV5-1	CASSPGDFSSAYEQYF	TGCGCCAGCAGCCCCGGGGACTTCAGTAGCGCCTACGAGCAGTACTTC
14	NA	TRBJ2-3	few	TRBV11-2	CASSLSASTDTQYF	TGTGCCAGCAGCTTGTCAGCTAGCACAGATACGCAGTATTTT
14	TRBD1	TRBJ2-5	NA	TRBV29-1	CSVRDRGFRETQYF	TGCAGCGTCCGGGACAGGGGTTTTAGGGAGACCCAGTACTTC
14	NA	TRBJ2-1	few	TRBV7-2	CASSPRRRMNEQFF	TGTGCCAGCAGTCCCCGACGGCGCATGAATGAGCAGTTCTTC
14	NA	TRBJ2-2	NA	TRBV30	CAWSGIGNTGELFF	TGTGCCTGGAGTGGGATAGGGAACACCGGGGAGCTGTTTTTT
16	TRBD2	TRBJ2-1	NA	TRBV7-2	CASSSGLVGSYNEQFF	TGTGCCAGCAGCTCTGGACTAGTGGGATCCTACAATGAGCAGTTCTTC
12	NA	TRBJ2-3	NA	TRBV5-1	CASSPSTDTQYF	TGCGCCAGCAGCCCTAGCACAGATACGCAGTATTTT
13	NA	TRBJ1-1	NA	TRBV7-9	CASSLDRVAEAFF	TGTGCCAGCAGCTTAGACCGTGTAGCTGAAGCTTTCTTT
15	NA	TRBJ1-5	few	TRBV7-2	CASSLVGGARQPQHF	TGTGCCAGCAGCTTAGTCGGGGGGGCGAGGCAGCCCCAGCATTTT
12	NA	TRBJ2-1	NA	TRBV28	CASSLHMGLGFF	TGTGCCAGCAGTTTACACATGGGACTGGGGTTCTTC
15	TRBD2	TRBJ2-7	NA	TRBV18	CASSPPTSGGYEQYF	TGTGCCAGCTCACCACCAACATCGGGAGGATACGAGCAGTACTTC
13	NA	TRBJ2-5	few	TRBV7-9	CASSLGGDGTQYF	TGTGCCAGCAGCTTAGGAGGAGACGGGACCCAGTACTTC
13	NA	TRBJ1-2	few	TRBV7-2	CASSLTSRTGYTF	TGTGCCAGCAGCTTAACCTCCCGGACGGGCTACACCTTC
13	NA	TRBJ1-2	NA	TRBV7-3	CASSSRGGYGYTF	TGTGCCAGCAGCTCGAGGGGTGGATATGGCTACACCTTC
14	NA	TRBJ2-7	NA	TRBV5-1	CASSLLTQGHEQYF	TGCGCCAGCAGCTTGTTAACTCAGGGGCACGAGCAGTACTTC
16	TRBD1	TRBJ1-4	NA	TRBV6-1	CASSELGQGLNEKLFF	TGTGCCAGCAGTGAATTGGGACAGGGCCTCAATGAAAAACTGTTTTTT
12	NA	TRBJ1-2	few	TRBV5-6	CASSKFQDGYTF	TGTGCCAGCAGCAAGTTCCAGGATGGCTACACCTTC
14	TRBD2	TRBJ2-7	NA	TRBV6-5	CASSYSGTTYEQYF	TGTGCCAGCAGTTACAGCGGGACTACCTACGAGCAGTACTTC
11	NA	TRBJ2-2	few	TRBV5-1	CASSLSGELFF	TGCGCCAGCAGCTTATCCGGGGAGCTGTTTTTT
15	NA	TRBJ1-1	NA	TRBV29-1	CSVEATGLSNTEAFF	TGCAGCGTTGAAGCTACCGGGCTGTCGAACACTGAAGCTTTCTTT
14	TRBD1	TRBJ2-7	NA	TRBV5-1	CASSSRTGNYEQYF	TGCGCCAGCAGCTCGAGGACAGGCAACTACGAGCAGTACTTC
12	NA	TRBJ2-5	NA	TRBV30	CAWSTAKETQYF	TGTGCCTGGAGTACCGCAAAAGAGACCCAGTACTTC
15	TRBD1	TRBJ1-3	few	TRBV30	CAWTPGQATGNTIYF	TGTGCCTGGACCCCGGGACAGGCGACTGGAAACACCATATATTTT
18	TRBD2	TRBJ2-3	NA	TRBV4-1	CASSQEGVAGFFGDTQYF	TGCGCCAGCAGCCAAGAAGGAGTAGCGGGCTTCTTTGGGGATACGCAGTATTTT
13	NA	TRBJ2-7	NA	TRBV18	CASSRSQSYEQYF	TGTGCCAGCTCACGCTCGCAGAGCTACGAGCAGTACTTC
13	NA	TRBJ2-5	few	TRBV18	CASSPGPKETQYF	TGTGCCAGCTCGCCCGGGCCAAAAGAGACCCAGTACTTC
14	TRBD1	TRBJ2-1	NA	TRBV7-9	CASSLGGGRKKEFF	TGTGCCAGCAGCTTAGGAGGGGGCCGCAAGAAGGAGTTCTTC
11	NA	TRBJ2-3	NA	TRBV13	CASSLSDTQYF	TGTGCCAGCAGCTTGAGCGATACGCAGTATTTT
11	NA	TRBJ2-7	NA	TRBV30	CAWGTSYEQYF	TGTGCCTGGGGAACTTCCTACGAGCAGTACTTC
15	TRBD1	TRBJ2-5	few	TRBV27	CASSPRQGIAETQYF	TGTGCCAGCAGTCCTCGACAGGGGATCGCCGAGACCCAGTACTTC
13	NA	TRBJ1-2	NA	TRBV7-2	CASSLVSGYGYTF	TGTGCCAGCAGCTTAGTTTCCGGGTATGGCTACACCTTC